This TCR beta chain was observed in a study of blood T cell repertoires in COVID-19. The protocol was immunoSEQ multiplex PCR, while the TCRdb copy is restricted to in-frame clones and leaves out a portion. The sample shows about 200,000 clones, 86% of them seen only once. Participants had their cohort set by participant-reported clinical history. The J segment lost 0 bases and the V segment lost 4 bases, leaving 7 bases of the junction unmatched. CDR3 length: 16 residues. CDR1 SGHRS and CDR2 YFSETQ come from the germline V gene. The rearrangement uses TRBV5-1 and TRBJ1-5, with 7 bases aligning to TRBD1. Sequences were obtained from PBMCs or T cells enriched from blood (not recorded which). This TCR came from a woman aged 40 to 50 with acute COVID-19. In DNA, the CDR3 is TGCGCCAGCAGCCCAGGGGGGTCGGGTAGCAATCAGCCCCAGCATTTT. Its translation: CASSPGGSGSNQPQHF.